The 29 T cell receptor beta chains below come from one sample, sequenced in a study of OX40 agonist ivuxolimab in advanced cancers. Clones were read by immunoSEQ multiplex PCR, and TCRdb kept only the in-frame ones, dropping some. Among approximately 63,000 clones listed, roughly 88% were seen once. The sample consisted of CD4+ or CD8+ T cells sorted from blood, taken in a trial of the OX40 agonist ivuxolimab. The receptors were gathered from an adult with an advanced solid tumor such as melanoma, head and neck, liver or kidney cancer.

The rearrangement links TRBV6-6 to TRBJ1-2, with TRBD1 as a possible D gene (6 bases). Trimming removed 2 bases from V and 4 bases from J, with 14 bases in between. The CDR3 has 15 residues. Germline CDR1 is MNHNY and CDR2 is SVGAGI (reference sequence). CDR3 nucleotide sequence: TGTGCCAGCAGTTACGGGGGGCAACGGAGCTATGGCTACACCTTC. Amino acids: CASSYGGQRSYGYTF.

The chain carries TRBV4-1 and TRBJ2-2, with D unresolved. This CDR3 comprises 15 residues. The ends were cut back, 2 bases at V and 4 bases at J, with 11 bases in the middle. Germline CDR1 is MGHRA and CDR2 is YSYEKL. In nucleotides, the CDR3 is TGCGCCAGCAGCCAACCCGCCCAGAGCACCGGGGAGCTGTTTTTT. It yields the protein CASSQPAQSTGELFF.

Regarding this clone: The same CDR3 also results from other DNA sequences found in this sample. The rearrangement joins TRBV7-3 to TRBJ2-2, with 7 bases identical to TRBD2. The CDR3 has 14 residues. Germline V CDR1 and CDR2: SGHTA, FQGTGA. V lost 5 bases and J lost 6; bases outside the gene matches: 6. CDR3 protein: CASSRLALAGELFF. DNA of the CDR3: TGTGCCAGCAGCCGACTAGCTCTCGCCGGGGAGCTGTTTTTT. The full variable domain, in which reference TRBV7-3 and TRBJ2-2 provide the parts outside the CDR3, is GAGVSQTPSNKVTEKGKYVELRCDPISGHTALYWYRQSLGQGPEFLIYFQGTGAADDSGLPNDRFFAVRPEGSVSTLKIQRTERGDSAVYLCASSRLALAGELFFGEGSRLTVL.

This chain links TRBV30 with TRBJ1-1; D is ambiguous. The CDR3 runs to 13 residues. Trimming pared 0 bases from V and 1 base from J, leaving 6 bases between. Germline loops: CDR1 GTSNPN, CDR2 SVGIG (reference sequence). The chain's CDR3 is CAWSVQTNTEAFF. As DNA, the CDR3 is TGTGCCTGGAGTGTACAGACGAACACTGAAGCTTTCTTT. Using reference TRBV30 and TRBJ1-1 for the parts outside the CDR3, the full variable domain is SQTIHQWPATLVQPVGSPLSLECTVEGTSNPNLYWYRQAAGRGLQLLFYSVGIGQISSEVPQNLSASRPQDRQFILSSKKLLLSDSGFYLCAWSVQTNTEAFFGQGTRLTVV.

This clone has just one count. The chain carries TRBV5-1 and TRBJ2-2; 11 bases are a match to TRBD2. The germline V gene encodes CDR1 SGHRS and CDR2 YFSETQ. CDR3 length: 16 amino acids. The junction had 4 bases not matched to a gene; V was cut back by 4 bases and J by 2 bases. CDR3 DNA: TGCGCCAGCAGCCCCGGGACTAGCGGTAACACCGGGGAGCTGTTTTTT. Its translation is CASSPGTSGNTGELFF.

This clone was seen only once. The genes are TRBV9 and TRBJ2-2, with 8 bases identical to TRBD1. In germline, CDR1 is SGDLS, CDR2 YYNGEE. Losses at the gene ends were 0 bases for V and 4 bases for J; bases not matched to a gene: 8. This CDR3 spans 17 amino acids. This CDR3 reads CASSVVGQGAITGELFF. As DNA, the CDR3 is TGTGCCAGCAGCGTAGTTGGTCAGGGGGCGATCACCGGGGAGCTGTTTTTT. Filled out from reference TRBV9 and TRBJ2-2, the complete variable domain reads DSGVTQTPKHLITATGQRVTLRCSPRSGDLSVYWYQQSLDQGLQFLIQYYNGEERAKGNILERFSAQQFPDLHSELNLSSLELGDSALYFCASSVVGQGAITGELFFGEGSRLTVL.

The chain links TRBV27 to TRBJ2-3, with TRBD2 matching 11 bases. Germline V lookup: CDR1 MNHEY, CDR2 SMNVEV (reference sequence). This CDR3 comprises 17 residues. V dropped 4 bases and J dropped 1; count of bases not matched to a gene: 7. CDR3 sequence: CASSSSSGRMGTDTQYF. The CDR3 bases are TGTGCCAGCAGTTCATCTAGCGGGAGGATGGGCACAGATACGCAGTATTTT.

The rearrangement joins TRBV12-2 to TRBJ2-5; TRBD1, the table's D call, lacks a check against the DNA. TRBV12-2 is shown as a pseudogene. The CDR3 covers 16 residues. The CDR3 is CASRFSDRGLQETQYF. CDR3 DNA sequence: TGTGCAAGTCGCTTCTCGGACAGGGGGTTACAAGAGACCCAGTACTTC.

In this sample, this clone turned up a few times. CDR3 sequence (DNA): TGTGCCAGTAGTAGATCGACAGGGGGGAGAAACATTCAGTACTTC. This gives the protein CASSRSTGGRNIQYF. The chain joins TRBV19 to TRBJ2-4; 9 bases are a match to TRBD1. The germline V gene has CDR1 LNHDA and CDR2 SQIVND (reference sequence). The CDR3 runs 15 residues. Trimming removed 4 bases from V and 6 bases from J; junction bases left unmatched: 7. The full variable domain, its missing parts supplied by reference TRBV19 and TRBJ2-4, is DGGITQSPKYLFRKEGQNVTLSCEQNLNHDAMYWYRQDPGQGLRLIYYSQIVNDFQKGDIAEGYSVSREKKESFPLTVTSAQKNPTAFYLCASSRSTGGRNIQYFGAGTRLSVL.

The CDR3 protein is CASSYDRIANTGELFF. The CDR3 DNA reads TGTGCCAGCAGCTACGACAGGATCGCGAACACCGGGGAGCTGTTTTTT. The J gene is TRBJ2-2, the V gene TRBV7-3; D perhaps matches TRBD1 (6 bases). There are 16 residues in the CDR3. V was cut by 4 bases and J by 0 bases, with 12 bases left in between. Germline loops: CDR1 SGHTA, CDR2 FQGTGA.

The V call is TRBV30, the J call TRBJ1-3, with 7 bases identical to TRBD1. The CDR3 runs 13 residues. CDR1 and CDR2 (germline): GTSNPN, SVGIG (reference sequence). The J segment lost 0 bases and the V segment lost 5 bases, leaving 1 base of the junction unmatched. The CDR3 DNA reads TGTGCCTGGGCAGGGGGCTCTGGAAACACCATATATTTT. It specifies CAWAGGSGNTIYF.

A word on this clone: An end of the junction does not agree with germline; a read error may underlie this. The rearrangement joins TRBV6-5 to TRBJ2-5; 10 bases line up with TRBD1. CDR3 length: 14 residues. Germline V CDR1 and CDR2: MNHEY, SVGAGI. The CDR3 sequence is CASSYSTGGLYQHF. The CDR3 DNA is TGTGCCAGCAGTTACTCGACAGGGGGCTTATACCAGCACTTC.

The V call is TRBV5-5, the J call TRBJ2-2, with unresolved D. The germline V gene has CDR1 SGHKS and CDR2 YYEKEE (reference sequence). The V end was cut by 9 bases, the J end by 2 bases, with 11 bases between. CDR3 length: 13 residues. Written as DNA, the CDR3 is TGTGCCACTACGGATTTAAACACCGGGGAGCTGTTTTTT. Translated, it gives CATTDLNTGELFF.

The chain combines TRBV19 with TRBJ2-1, with 8 bases aligning to TRBD2. J was trimmed by 3 bases and V by 1 base; bases with no gene match: 5. Germline CDR1 is LNHDA and CDR2 is SQIVND (reference sequence). The CDR3 spans 16 residues. The CDR3 DNA is TGTGCCAGTAGTATAGGGCTTAGCGGGGTCTACAATGAGCAGTTCTTC. Protein: CASSIGLSGVYNEQFF. The full variable domain, its missing parts supplied by reference TRBV19 and TRBJ2-1, is DGGITQSPKYLFRKEGQNVTLSCEQNLNHDAMYWYRQDPGQGLRLIYYSQIVNDFQKGDIAEGYSVSREKKESFPLTVTSAQKNPTAFYLCASSIGLSGVYNEQFFGPGTRLTVL.

The CDR3 sequence: CASSLWSGGITNTDTQYF. The DNA of the CDR3 is TGTGCCAGCAGCTTGTGGTCGGGAGGTATAACAAACACAGATACGCAGTATTTT. The chain has TRBV5-6 and TRBJ2-3; 7 bases align to TRBD2. The V segment lost 1 base and the J segment 2 bases; nucleotides outside the gene matches: 13. CDR1 is SGHDT and CDR2 is YYEEEE in the germline V gene. This CDR3 is built from 18 residues.

The chain uses TRBV5-4 and TRBJ2-7; the D gene is possibly TRBD2 (7 bases). Germline-derived CDR1 and CDR2 are SGHNT and YYREEE (reference sequence). The V end was cut by 4 bases, the J end by 7 bases, with 15 bases between. This CDR3 comprises 13 residues. The CDR3 region is CASSLPGEGEQYF. The DNA for the CDR3 is TGTGCCAGCAGCCTGCCAGGGGAGGGAGAGCAGTACTTC.

The chain joins TRBV7-8 to TRBJ1-6; D ambiguous. The CDR3 covers 14 residues. Between the trimmed V and J ends, which lost 4 bases and 4 bases, there was a span of 8 bases. The germline gives CDR1 SGHVS, CDR2 FQNEAQ. The CDR3 nucleotides read TGTGCCAGCAGCTCCCCAGGTTATAATTCACCCCTCCACTTT. Amino acids: CASSSPGYNSPLHF.

This rearrangement joins TRBV5-1 to TRBJ2-5; a possible D gene is TRBD1 (5 bases). CDR1 and CDR2 from the germline V gene are SGHRS and YFSETQ. V lost 0 bases, J lost 2 bases, and 8 bases lay in between. CDR3 length: 14 amino acids. CDR3 in DNA: TGCGCCAGCAGCTTGGTTGACAGACAAGAGACCCAGTACTTC. This sequence encodes CASSLVDRQETQYF.

The chain combines TRBV11-1 with TRBJ2-1; no clear D gene. Germline V gives CDR1 SGHAT, CDR2 FQDESV (reference sequence). Trimming stripped 1 base from V and 3 bases from J, with 7 bases between. The CDR3 is made up of 14 amino acids. The CDR3 spells CASSLDNSYNEQFF. CDR3 DNA sequence: TGTGCCAGCAGCTTAGATAACAGCTACAATGAGCAGTTCTTC.

The rearrangement links TRBV27 to TRBJ2-5; tentatively, D is TRBD1 (6 bases). V was trimmed by 6 bases and J by 4 bases, leaving 18 bases between them. This CDR3 spans 15 amino acids. CDR1 is MNHEY and CDR2 is SMNVEV in the germline V gene (reference sequence). In DNA, the CDR3 is TGTGCCAGCAGACAGGGATCGGGCGCCCCAGAGACCCAGTACTTC. Its protein is CASRQGSGAPETQYF.

The chain joins TRBV25-1 to TRBJ1-5; tentative D call: TRBD1 (5 bases). CDR1 and CDR2 from the germline V gene are MGHDK and SYGVNS. V was cut by 6 bases and J by 6 bases, with 21 bases left in between. This CDR3 spans 16 amino acids. CDR3 in DNA: TGTGCCAGCAGCGCATCAGATGGGGCAGCGGGTCAGCCCCAGCATTTT. It specifies CASSASDGAAGQPQHF.

The chain links TRBV6-1 to TRBJ1-2; D not resolved. Trimming took 1 base from V and 3 from J, leaving 9 bases between them. CDR1 and CDR2 from the germline V gene are MNHNS and SASEGT. The CDR3 contains 14 residues. CDR3 coding DNA: TGTGCCAGCAGTGAAGTTGGAGCTGACTATGGCTACACCTTC. It encodes CASSEVGADYGYTF.

This chain links TRBV30 with TRBJ2-1; D is undetermined. This CDR3 is 11 amino acids long. V lost 1 base and J lost 9, with 7 bases in between. Germline V gene data show CDR1 as GTSNPN and CDR2 as SVGIG (reference sequence). The CDR3 loop reads CAWSGRAEQFF. In DNA, the CDR3 is TGTGCCTGGAGTGGCCGGGCTGAGCAGTTCTTC.

The DNA of the CDR3 is TGCGCCAGCAGCCAGAGGACAGGGGGTGATTCCTACGAGCAGTACTTC. The encoded protein is CASSQRTGGDSYEQYF. J is TRBJ2-7 and V is TRBV4-1, with TRBD1 matching 10 bases. The ends lost 3 bases at V and 1 base at J; junction bases unmatched: 6. The CDR3 loop spans 16 amino acids. The germline V gene has CDR1 MGHRA and CDR2 YSYEKL.

The V gene is TRBV27, the J gene TRBJ2-1, with D possibly TRBD1 on 6 matching bases. V was clipped by 3 bases and J by 8 bases, with 14 bases between them. The CDR3 runs 14 residues. The germline gives CDR1 MNHEY, CDR2 SMNVEV (reference sequence). The CDR3 coding sequence is TGTGCCAGCAGTTTTACAGGGATGGATGATGAGCAGTTCTTC. Its translation: CASSFTGMDDEQFF.

The chain has TRBV6-6 and TRBJ1-1, with D uncertain. Germline CDR1 MNHNY, CDR2 SVGAGI (reference sequence). This CDR3 comprises 15 residues. The V end was cut by 2 bases, the J end by 0 bases, with 10 bases between. The CDR3 sequence: CASSYLDPVNTEAFF. CDR3 bases: TGTGCCAGCAGTTACCTCGACCCGGTGAACACTGAAGCTTTCTTT.

The V call is TRBV28, the J call TRBJ2-7, with D possibly TRBD1 on 6 matching bases. The germline V gene encodes CDR1 MDHEN and CDR2 SYDVKM. The V end was cut by 6 bases, the J end by 7 bases, with 10 bases between. The CDR3 has 11 residues. CDR3 in DNA: TGTGCCAGCAGCCGTGGACAGGAGCAGTACTTC. Protein product: CASSRGQEQYF.

V gene TRBV2 combines with J gene TRBJ2-3; TRBD2 matches 10 bases. The CDR3 consists of 15 residues. V trimming: 4 bases; J trimming: 6 bases; junction bases outside the gene matches: 7. The germline CDR1 and CDR2 sequences are SNHLY and FYNNEI. CDR3 nucleotides: TGTGCCAGCAGTGTGTGGACTAGCGGTTGGGATACGCAGTATTTT. This codes for CASSVWTSGWDTQYF.

The CDR3 DNA is TGTGCCAGCAGCCCCGGGACAGTCTATGGCTACACCTTC. Its translation: CASSPGTVYGYTF. This chain uses TRBV7-2 with TRBJ1-2, with 7 bases that match TRBD1. The J segment lost 4 bases and the V segment lost 5 bases, leaving 4 bases of the junction unmatched. Germline assignment: CDR1 SGHTA and CDR2 FQGNSA. The CDR3 runs to 13 residues.